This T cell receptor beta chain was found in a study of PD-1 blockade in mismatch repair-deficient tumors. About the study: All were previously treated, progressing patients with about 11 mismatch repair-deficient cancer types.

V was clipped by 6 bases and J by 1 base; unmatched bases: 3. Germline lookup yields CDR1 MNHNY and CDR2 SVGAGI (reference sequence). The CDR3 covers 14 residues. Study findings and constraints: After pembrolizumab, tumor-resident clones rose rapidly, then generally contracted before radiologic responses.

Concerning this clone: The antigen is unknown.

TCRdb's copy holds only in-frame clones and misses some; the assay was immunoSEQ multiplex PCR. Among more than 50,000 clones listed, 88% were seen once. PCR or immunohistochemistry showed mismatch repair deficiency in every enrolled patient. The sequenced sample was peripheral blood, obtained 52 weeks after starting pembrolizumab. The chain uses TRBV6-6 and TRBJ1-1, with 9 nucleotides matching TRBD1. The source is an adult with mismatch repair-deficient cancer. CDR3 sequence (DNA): TGTGCCAGCAGCGAGACAGGGGGGAACACTGAAGCTTTCTTT. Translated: CASSETGGNTEAFF.